One sample yielded the 5 T cell receptor beta chains listed below, sequenced in a study of blood T cell repertoires in COVID-19. Measured with immunoSEQ multiplex PCR; TCRdb has only the in-frame clones, and not every one. The sample holds 85,000 to 120,000 clones, 84% seen once. Sample: peripheral blood. The source of these receptors is a human donor in a cohort sampled during active COVID-19.

CDR3 residues: CASSLYNEQFF. CDR3 in DNA: TGTGCCAGCAGCCTTTACAATGAGCAGTTCTTC. The J gene is TRBJ2-1, the V gene TRBV5-4; D call uncertain. Germline V gene lookup returns CDR1 SGHNT and CDR2 YYREEE (reference sequence). The CDR3 is made up of 11 amino acids. The V end was cut by 4 bases, the J end by 4 bases, with 3 bases between.

As to this clone: One junction end does not reproduce the germline sequence, and a read error may be involved. This rearrangement joins TRBV3-1 (or the pseudogene TRBV3-2) to TRBJ2-7; 7 bases line up with TRBD2. Germline V gene lookup returns CDR1 LGHDT and CDR2 YNNKEL (reference sequence). The CDR3 has 13 amino acids. The CDR3 reads CASSQGGGGLPNF. CDR3 bases: TGTGCCAGCAGCCAAGGTGGCGGGGGACTACCGAACTTC.

The chain links TRBV11-3 to TRBJ2-3, with D possibly TRBD2 on 6 matching bases. This CDR3 spans 17 amino acids. CDR1 SGHNT and CDR2 YENEEA come from the germline V gene. Trimming stripped 2 bases from V and 4 bases from J, with 19 bases between. This CDR3 is CASSLRALGSGPDTQYF. Here the CDR3 DNA reads TGTGCCAGCAGCTTACGGGCACTGGGTAGCGGCCCAGATACGCAGTATTTT.

This clone is a singleton in its sample. The chain has TRBV4-1 and TRBJ1-5; D is ambiguous. CDR3 length: 14 residues. Germline V gene lookup returns CDR1 MGHRA and CDR2 YSYEKL. Trimming stripped 2 bases from V and 7 bases from J, with 12 bases between. In DNA form, the CDR3 reads TGCGCCAGCAGCCAATGGGTCACGGGGCAGCCCCAGCATTTT. As protein: CASSQWVTGQPQHF.

The J gene is TRBJ2-7, the V gene TRBV6-2 or TRBV6-3, with 9 bases matching TRBD1. Trimming removed 7 bases from V and 7 bases from J; junction bases left unmatched: 8. The CDR3 spans 13 residues. Per the germline V gene, CDR1 is MNHEY and CDR2 is SVGEGT. The CDR3 DNA is TGTGCCAGCACCCCCCGGGACAGGGAGGAGCAGTACTTC. Residues: CASTPRDREEQYF.